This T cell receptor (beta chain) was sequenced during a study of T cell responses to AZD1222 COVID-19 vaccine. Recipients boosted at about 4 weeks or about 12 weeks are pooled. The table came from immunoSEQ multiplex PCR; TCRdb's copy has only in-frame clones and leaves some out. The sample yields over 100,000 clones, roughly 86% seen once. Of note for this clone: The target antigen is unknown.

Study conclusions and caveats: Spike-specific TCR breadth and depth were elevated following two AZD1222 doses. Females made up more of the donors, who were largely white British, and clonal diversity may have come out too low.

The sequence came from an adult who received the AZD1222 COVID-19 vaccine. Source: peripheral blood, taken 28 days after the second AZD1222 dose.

CDR3 sequence: CASSSVGLAVTYEQYF. CDR3 DNA sequence: TGTGCCAGCAGCTCGGTGGGACTAGCGGTGACCTACGAGCAGTACTTC. This sequence joins TRBV7-9 and TRBJ2-7, with 11 bases that match TRBD2. V shed 4 bases and J 2 bases; nucleotides not matched to a gene: 7. In germline, CDR1 is SEHNR, CDR2 FQNEAQ (reference sequence). This CDR3 is built from 16 residues.